This is a list of T cell receptor beta chains from one sample in a study of cytomegalovirus exposure and HLA in healthy donors. The protocol was immunoSEQ multiplex PCR, while the TCRdb copy is restricted to in-frame clones and leaves out a portion. The table has approximately 97,000 clones, 73% seen once. Sequenced sample: PBMCs. The receptors were sampled from a middle-aged man in good health and CMV-seronegative. CDR3s include the opening cysteine and the closing phenylalanine or tryptophan. A D gene is named only where the DNA matches it firmly. Clone size is given for some rows only: seen once, a few or many times, or a class if the clone is expanded.

clone size	V gene	J gene	D gene	CDR3 DNA	CDR3 protein
-	TRBV7-6	TRBJ1-3	-	TGTGCCAGCAGCTTATCAGTGGGGCCGGGAAACACCATATATTTT	CASSLSVGPGNTIYF
-	TRBV6-5	TRBJ1-2	-	TGTGCCAGCAGTTACGGGAGGGCATATTCGGGATATGGCTACACCTTC	CASSYGRAYSGYGYTF
-	TRBV10-2	TRBJ2-6	TRBD2	TGCGCCAGCAGTGAGACGCGGGGGGTCTCTGGGGCCAACGTCCTGACTTTC	CASSETRGVSGANVLTF
-	TRBV4-2	TRBJ2-1	-	TGTGCCAGCAGCCAAGGTTTCGGGGGACATGAGCAGTTCTTC	CASSQGFGGHEQFF
-	TRBV5-1	TRBJ2-3	TRBD2	TGCGCCAGCGGCCTAGCGGGGGCCGGAGATACGCAGTATTTT	CASGLAGAGDTQYF
-	TRBV6-5	TRBJ1-1	TRBD1	TGTGCCAGCAGAATCAACAGGGGGAACACTGAAGCTTTCTTT	CASRINRGNTEAFF
few	TRBV5-6	TRBJ2-4	TRBD2	TGTGCCAGCAGCTCCGGGACTAGCGGTCACATTCAGTACTTC	CASSSGTSGHIQYF
few	TRBV2	TRBJ2-3	TRBD1	TGTGCCAGCAGTTACCGGGACAGGGGATTTTCAGATACGCAGTATTTT	CASSYRDRGFSDTQYF
few	TRBV7-9	TRBJ1-4	-	TGTGCCAGCAGCTTAGCGCGAACCCAAAAACTGTTTTTT	CASSLARTQKLFF
-	TRBV7-2	TRBJ2-5	TRBD1	TGTGCCAGCAGCGGCGGGACAGGGGGCAACTTGGAGACCCAGTACTTC	CASSGGTGGNLETQYF
-	TRBV5-1	TRBJ1-2	-	TGCGCCACGGGGTATGACAACTATGGCTACACCTTC	CATGYDNYGYTF
-	TRBV30	TRBJ2-5	-	TGTGCCTGGAGAGGGACAAACCAAGAGACCCAGTACTTC	CAWRGTNQETQYF
few	TRBV5-1	TRBJ2-7	TRBD2	TGCGCCAGCAGCTTGACTAGCGGGGGGAATGAAGGCTCCTACGAGCAGTACTTC	CASSLTSGGNEGSYEQYF
-	TRBV5-4	TRBJ1-2	-	TGTGCCAGCAGCCTCGGCGGGGGGGCAGCTTTGGGCTACACCTTC	CASSLGGGAALGYTF
few	TRBV5-8	TRBJ1-1	-	TGTGCCAGCAGCTTGCGGTCCAGGGATTTGACTGAAGCTTTCTTT	CASSLRSRDLTEAFF
-	TRBV5-4	TRBJ1-4	-	TGTGCCAGCAGCTTCGGCAGGAATAATGAAAAACTGTTTTTT	CASSFGRNNEKLFF
-	TRBV5-1	TRBJ1-1	-	TGCGCCAGCAGCTTGGGTTGGGAGGGGAACACTGAAGCTTTCTTT	CASSLGWEGNTEAFF
-	TRBV7-6	TRBJ2-7	-	TGTGCCAGCAGCTTAGGTGTAGGGAGTTCCTACGAGCAGTACTTC	CASSLGVGSSYEQYF
-	TRBV18	TRBJ2-3	TRBD1	TGTGCCAGCTCACCACCCCTGGACAGGGGCCCCGATACGCAGTATTTT	CASSPPLDRGPDTQYF
-	TRBV5-6	TRBJ2-2	-	TGTGCCAGCAGCTCATCCACAGGGACCGGGGAGCTGTTTTTT	CASSSSTGTGELFF
-	TRBV4-2	TRBJ1-5	-	TGTGCCAGCAGCCAAGGGGGGGTGAAGGCGGATCAGCCCCAGCATTTT	CASSQGGVKADQPQHF
-	TRBV27	TRBJ1-2	TRBD1	TGTGCCAGCAGTTTCCTCGACAGGGGCTATGGCTACACCTTC	CASSFLDRGYGYTF
-	TRBV4-1	TRBJ1-5	-	TGCGCCAGCAGCCAAGCGCCCAGGGGCAGCAATCAGCCCCAGCATTTT	CASSQAPRGSNQPQHF
few	TRBV10-3	TRBJ2-4	TRBD1	TGTGCCATCAGCGGGACAGGGGGGGACATTCAGTACTTC	CAISGTGGDIQYF
-	TRBV4-1	TRBJ2-1	TRBD2	TGCGCCAGCAGCCAAGGGTTATTTTCGACCGGGACTAGAAACATTGAGCAGTTCTTC	CASSQGLFSTGTRNIEQFF
-	TRBV6-8	TRBJ2-7	TRBD2	TGTGCCAGCAGCGGGACTAAAAAAGGCTACGAGCAGTACTTC	CASSGTKKGYEQYF
-	TRBV6-5	TRBJ2-7	-	TGTGCCAGCAGCAATACAGGGGAGGTGGCCTACGAGCAGTACTTC	CASSNTGEVAYEQYF
-	TRBV7-9	TRBJ2-5	TRBD1	TGTGCCAGCAGCCCCACAACAGGGGCGGTGACCCAGTACTTC	CASSPTTGAVTQYF
-	TRBV18	TRBJ2-7	TRBD1	TGTGCCAGCTCTCTTGCCGGGACAGGGGGCAGCTACGAGCAGTACTTC	CASSLAGTGGSYEQYF
-	TRBV9	TRBJ2-1	-	TGTGCCAGCAGTGAGTCGCTGGTCTACAATGAGCAGTTCTTC	CASSESLVYNEQFF
-	TRBV9	TRBJ1-2	TRBD1	TGTGCCAGCAGCTCTTCCGTACGACAGGGCTATGGCTACACCTTC	CASSSSVRQGYGYTF
-	TRBV5-1	TRBJ1-5	-	TGCGCCAGCAGCTTGGGCGGACTTAATCAGCCCCAGCATTTT	CASSLGGLNQPQHF
-	TRBV13	TRBJ2-7	-	TGTGCCAGCAGCTTAAACAGGTTCTACGAGCAGTACTTC	CASSLNRFYEQYF
-	TRBV6-6	TRBJ2-5	TRBD2	TGTGCCAGCAGTTCCGCGACTAGCGGGGGCCGGGAGACCCAGTACTTC	CASSSATSGGRETQYF
-	TRBV5-5	TRBJ1-6	-	TGTGCCAGCAGCACCGGGACCGCGGGGTCACCCCTCCACTTT	CASSTGTAGSPLHF
few	TRBV18	TRBJ2-3	TRBD1	TGTGCCAGCTCACCAAGGACAGGGGGAGCAACAGATACGCAGTATTTT	CASSPRTGGATDTQYF
once	TRBV5-1	TRBJ2-2	-	TGCGCCAGCAGCTTGCCGGCAGGGGACACCGGGGAGCTGTTTTTT	CASSLPAGDTGELFF
-	TRBV7-8	TRBJ2-7	-	TGTGCCAGCAGCTTAAGGAGGGAGCGGTCGTTCGAGCAGTACTTC	CASSLRRERSFEQYF
-	TRBV21-1	TRBJ1-2	-	TGTGCCACCCCCGGCGCAGGGCTTGGGAAAAACTATGGCTACACCTTC	CATPGAGLGKNYGYTF
-	TRBV29-1	TRBJ2-7	-	TGCAGCGTTGCCACGACGGGAGTTTACGAGCAGTACTTC	CSVATTGVYEQYF
few	TRBV5-1	TRBJ2-5	TRBD2	TGCGCCAGCAGCTCAGAAAAGGGGACTAGCGGGGGCCGCTTCCAAGAGACCCAGTACTTC	CASSSEKGTSGGRFQETQYF
few	TRBV6-1	TRBJ2-2	-	TGTGCCAGCAGGCAGGGGAACACCGGGGAGCTGTTTTTT	CASRQGNTGELFF
-	TRBV7-8	TRBJ1-6	-	TGTGCCAGCAGCTTAAGGGAGGCCGCGGATTCACCCCTCCACTTT	CASSLREAADSPLHF
-	TRBV4-1	TRBJ1-1	TRBD1	TGCGCCAGCAGCCGAGGACAGGGGTGGAACACTGAAGCTTTCTTT	CASSRGQGWNTEAFF
medium-sized	TRBV4-1	TRBJ1-1	-	TGCGCCAGCAAGGGGGTTTACGACACTGAAGCTTTCTTT	CASKGVYDTEAFF
-	TRBV5-1	TRBJ1-1	TRBD1	TGCGCCAGCAGCCCCTATTGGGACAGATCGGGTGAAGCTTTCTTT	CASSPYWDRSGEAFF
-	TRBV6-1	TRBJ1-2	-	TGTGCCAGCAATCCGAGCGACTATGGCTACACCTTC	CASNPSDYGYTF
few	TRBV7-6	TRBJ2-1	-	TGTGCCAGCAGCTTAGCGGGGGGGGCCACCAATGAGCAGTTCTTC	CASSLAGGATNEQFF